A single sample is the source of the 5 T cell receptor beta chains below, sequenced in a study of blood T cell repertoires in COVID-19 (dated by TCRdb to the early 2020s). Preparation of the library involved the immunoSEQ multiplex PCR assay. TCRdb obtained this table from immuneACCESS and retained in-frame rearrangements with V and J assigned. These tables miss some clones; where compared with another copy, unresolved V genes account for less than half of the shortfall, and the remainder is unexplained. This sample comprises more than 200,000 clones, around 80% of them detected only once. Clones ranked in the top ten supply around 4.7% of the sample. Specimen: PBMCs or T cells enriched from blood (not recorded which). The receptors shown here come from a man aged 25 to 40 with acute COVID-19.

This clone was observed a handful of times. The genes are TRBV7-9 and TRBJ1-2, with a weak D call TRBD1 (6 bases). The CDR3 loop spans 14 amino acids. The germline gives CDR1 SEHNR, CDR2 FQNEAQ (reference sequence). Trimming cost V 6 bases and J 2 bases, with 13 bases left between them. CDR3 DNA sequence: TGTGCCAGCAGAGCGGGACAAGACAACTATGGCTACACCTTC. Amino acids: CASRAGQDNYGYTF.

The CDR3 spells CASLEVPGGTQYF. CDR3 DNA sequence: TGTGCCAGCCTAGAGGTACCCGGAGGGACCCAGTACTTC. The chain uses TRBV7-3 and TRBJ2-5; D may be TRBD2 (5 bases). Germline V lookup: CDR1 SGHTA, CDR2 FQGTGA. Trimming left V 8 bases short and J 7 bases short, with 17 bases between. CDR3 size: 13 residues.

The CDR3 region has the DNA TGTGCCAGCAGTCCCGGGACAGGGGACAATCAGCCCCAGCATTTT. As protein: CASSPGTGDNQPQHF. V is TRBV28 and J is TRBJ1-5; 10 nucleotides align to TRBD1. Germline-derived CDR1 and CDR2 are MDHEN and SYDVKM. CDR3 size: 15 residues. The V segment lost 5 bases and the J segment 3 bases; nucleotides outside the gene matches: 4.

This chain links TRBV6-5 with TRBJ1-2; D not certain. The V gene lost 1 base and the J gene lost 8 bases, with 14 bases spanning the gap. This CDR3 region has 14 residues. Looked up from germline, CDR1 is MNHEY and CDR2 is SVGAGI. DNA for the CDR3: TGTGCCAGCAGTTACTTGTCCGGGAACCGCGGCTACACCTTC. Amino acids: CASSYLSGNRGYTF.

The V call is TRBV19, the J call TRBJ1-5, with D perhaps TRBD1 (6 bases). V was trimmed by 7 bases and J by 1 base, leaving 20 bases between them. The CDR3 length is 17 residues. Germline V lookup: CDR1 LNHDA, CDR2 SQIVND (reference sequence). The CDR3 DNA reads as TGTGCCAGTACCGGCTCCCCGACAGGAAGGAGCAATCAGCCCCAGCATTTT. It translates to CASTGSPTGRSNQPQHF.